A single sample gave rise to the 17 T cell receptor beta chains below, sequenced in a study of T cell responses to AZD1222 COVID-19 vaccine. Clones were sequenced by immunoSEQ multiplex PCR, and TCRdb holds only the in-frame ones, with some missing. The sample includes about 190,000 clones, 90% to 95% of them seen just once. The specimen was peripheral blood, collected on day 0 of AZD1222 vaccination. These receptors were collected from an adult in good health.

This clone showed up just once. This chain connects TRBV6-1 to TRBJ2-7; a possible D gene is TRBD2 (6 bases). This CDR3 region has 16 residues. Per the germline V gene, CDR1 is MNHNS and CDR2 is SASEGT. The ends were cut back, 2 bases at V and 2 bases at J, with 16 bases in the middle. The DNA of the CDR3 is TGTGCCAGCAGTGAATGGATTAGCGGATCAACCTACGAGCAGTACTTC. Translating gives CASSEWISGSTYEQYF.

J is TRBJ2-5 and V is TRBV6-5; D ambiguous. The CDR3 has 15 amino acids. CDR1 is MNHEY and CDR2 is SVGAGI in the germline V gene. V lost 5 bases, J lost 3 bases, and 16 bases lay in between. As DNA, the CDR3 is TGTGCCAGCAGTCCCCACAGTTATAGGGAAGAGACCCAGTACTTC. Translation: CASSPHSYREETQYF.

The chain carries TRBV4-2 and TRBJ1-1, with D maybe TRBD1 (6 bases). V was cut by 8 bases and J by 1 base, with 11 bases left in between. CDR1 and CDR2 (germline): LGHNA, YNFKEQ. The CDR3 consists of 13 residues. The CDR3 sequence is CASQKTGNTEAFF. In DNA form, the CDR3 reads TGTGCCAGCCAGAAGACAGGGAACACTGAAGCTTTCTTT.

The V and J genes are TRBV5-8 and TRBJ1-2; D unclear. The CDR3 is 16 residues long. The germline V and J ends were trimmed by 5 bases and 0 bases, with 17 bases remaining between them. CDR1 is SGHTS, CDR2 YDEGEE, per germline. CDR3 DNA: TGTGCCAGCAGTCTAGGCCGACCTCCCACTAACTATGGCTACACCTTC. Amino acids: CASSLGRPPTNYGYTF.

The chain uses TRBV5-6 and TRBJ2-3, with TRBD2 matching 7 bases. CDR3 length: 15 residues. Unmatched junction bases numbered 2, after V lost 1 base and J lost 0 bases. Per germline, CDR1 SGHDT and CDR2 YYEEEE. The chain's CDR3 is CASSLPGGSTDTQYF. As DNA, the CDR3 is TGTGCCAGCAGCTTGCCCGGGGGGAGCACAGATACGCAGTATTTT.

The chain carries TRBV5-1 and TRBJ2-7; D is undetermined. The germline V gene encodes CDR1 SGHRS and CDR2 YFSETQ. The CDR3 covers 14 residues. Trimming removed 0 bases from V and 4 bases from J, with 11 bases in between. CDR3 residues: CASSLALKSYEQYF. CDR3 nucleotide sequence: TGCGCCAGCAGCTTGGCACTCAAAAGTTACGAGCAGTACTTC.

The V gene is TRBV29-1, the J gene TRBJ1-1; no definite D call. The germline CDR1 and CDR2 sequences are SQVTM and ANQGSEA. The CDR3 runs 11 residues. Trimming left V 6 bases short and J 4 bases short, with 9 bases between. CDR3 nucleotides: TGCAGCGTCCAACACGCCACTGAAGCTTTCTTT. Translated: CSVQHATEAFF.

J is TRBJ1-5 and V is TRBV18, with D possibly being TRBD1 (6 bases). Germline CDR1 and CDR2: KGHSH and LQKENI. The CDR3 is 16 residues long. Between the trimmed V and J ends, which lost 0 bases and 5 bases, there was a span of 14 bases. CDR3 loop: CASSPPPRGEYQPQHF. Written as DNA, the CDR3 is TGTGCCAGCTCACCACCTCCCAGGGGTGAATATCAGCCCCAGCATTTT.

V gene TRBV28 combines with J gene TRBJ2-2, with D perhaps assigned TRBD1 or TRBD2 (6 bases each). Trimming cost V 10 bases and J 1 base, with 10 bases left between them. The germline V gene has CDR1 MDHEN and CDR2 SYDVKM. CDR3 length: 13 residues. CDR3 DNA sequence: TGTGCCATGGGGGGCAGGAACACCGGGGAGCTGTTTTTT. Its protein is CAMGGRNTGELFF. The full variable domain, in which reference TRBV28 and TRBJ2-2 provide the parts outside the CDR3, is DVKVTQSSRYLVKRTGEKVFLECVQDMDHENMFWYRQDPGLGLRLIYFSYDVKMKEKGDIPEGYSVSREKKERFSLILESASTNQTSMYLCAMGGRNTGELFFGEGSRLTVL.

As DNA, the CDR3 is TGTGCCAGCAGTTATTCTAGCGGCCACTACGAGCAGTACTTC. Translating gives CASSYSSGHYEQYF. The chain recombines TRBV6-5 with TRBJ2-7, with 7 bases aligning to TRBD2. The CDR3 length is 14 residues. J lost 3 bases, V lost 3 bases, and 5 bases had no gene match. Germline CDR1 reads MNHEY; CDR2 reads SVGAGI.

The genes are TRBV29-1 and TRBJ2-7; D may be TRBD2 (5 bases). The CDR3 contains 12 residues. Germline values: CDR1 SQVTM, CDR2 ANQGSEA. Trimming shortened V by 4 bases and J by 1 base, and 8 bases separated the two germline ends. CDR3 loop: CSVGPGSYEQYF. Written as DNA, the CDR3 is TGCAGCGTTGGCCCGGGATCCTACGAGCAGTACTTC.

This clone was seen a single time. The rearrangement uses TRBV11-2 and TRBJ1-2; no clear D gene. V was shortened by 3 bases and J by 4 bases, with 6 bases between the two germline ends. There are 12 residues in the CDR3. From germline, CDR1 is SGHAT and CDR2 FQNNGV. As DNA, the CDR3 is TGTGCCAGCAGCTTCGGAGGCTATGGCTACACCTTC. Protein: CASSFGGYGYTF.

The chain joins TRBV6-2 or TRBV6-3 to TRBJ1-1; D is unclear. CDR3 length: 12 residues. CDR1 is MNHEY and CDR2 is SVGEGT in the germline V gene. The V end lost 5 bases, the J end lost 4 bases, and 8 bases lay between the germline ends. CDR3 in DNA: TGTGCCAGCAGTCTGACCGGCACTGAAGCTTTCTTT. It is translated as CASSLTGTEAFF.

This clone was counted a single time. The chain is built from TRBV3-1 (or the pseudogene TRBV3-2) and TRBJ2-3; 7 positions match TRBD2. The CDR3 has 15 residues. V lost 2 bases to trimming and J lost 1 base; unmatched junction nucleotides: 3. Germline V CDR1 and CDR2: LGHDT, YNNKEL (reference sequence). CDR3 protein: CASSQRLAGTDTQYF. In DNA, the CDR3 is TGTGCCAGCAGCCAAAGGCTAGCGGGCACAGATACGCAGTATTTT.

The V call is TRBV14, the J call TRBJ1-5; 9 nucleotides agree with TRBD1. This CDR3 contains 18 residues. CDR1 SGHDN and CDR2 FVKESK come from the germline V gene. V trimming: 3 bases; J trimming: 8 bases; junction bases outside the gene matches: 17. CDR3 region: CASSQRCYRDRVKEPQHF. The CDR3 DNA reads as TGTGCCAGCAGCCAGCGGTGTTACCGGGACAGGGTTAAGGAGCCCCAGCATTTT.

This clone was seen a handful of times. This sequence joins TRBV5-4 and TRBJ1-1; weak D call: TRBD1 (5 bases). Looked up from germline, CDR1 is SGHNT and CDR2 is YYREEE (reference sequence). The V end was cut by 0 bases, the J end by 0 bases, with 9 bases between. The CDR3 loop spans 15 amino acids. For the CDR3, the DNA is TGTGCCAGCAGCTTGGTGGGACGGATGAACACTGAAGCTTTCTTT. This codes for CASSLVGRMNTEAFF.

The chain uses TRBV15 and TRBJ1-2; D gene unclear. V gave up 2 bases and J gave up 5 bases, with 9 bases separating them. Germline CDR1 LNHNV, CDR2 YYDKDF (reference sequence). CDR3 length: 13 amino acids. CDR3 sequence (DNA): TGTGCCACCAGCAGACAGGAAAGTTATGGCTACACCTTC. As protein: CATSRQESYGYTF.